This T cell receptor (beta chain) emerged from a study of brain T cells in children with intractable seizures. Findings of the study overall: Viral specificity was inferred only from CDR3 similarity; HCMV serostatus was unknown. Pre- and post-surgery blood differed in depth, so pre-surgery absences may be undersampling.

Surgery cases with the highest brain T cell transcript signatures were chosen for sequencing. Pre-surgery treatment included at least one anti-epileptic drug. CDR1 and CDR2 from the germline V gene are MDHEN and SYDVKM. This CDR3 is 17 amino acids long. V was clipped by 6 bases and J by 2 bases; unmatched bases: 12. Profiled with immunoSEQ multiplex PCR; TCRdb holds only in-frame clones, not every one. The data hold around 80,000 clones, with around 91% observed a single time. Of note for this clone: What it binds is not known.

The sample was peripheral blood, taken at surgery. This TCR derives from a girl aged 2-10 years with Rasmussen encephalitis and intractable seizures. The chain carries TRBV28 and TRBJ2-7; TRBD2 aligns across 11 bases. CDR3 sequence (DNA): TGTGCCAGCAGCTATTCAACCGGGACTAGCGGACCCTACGAGCAGTACTTC. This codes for CASSYSTGTSGPYEQYF.